The 28 T cell receptor beta chains listed next were all sequenced from one sample in a study of blood T cell repertoires in COVID-19 (TCRdb year 2020). Library construction relied on the immunoSEQ multiplex PCR assay. TCRdb holds this immuneACCESS table with in-frame rearrangements only. Some clones are missing; in checked studies, unresolved V genes explain under half, and the rest has no known cause. The sample contains a few hundred thousand clones, about 91% of them found a single time. Jointly, the top ten make up over 6% of the sample. The sequencing input was peripheral blood. These receptors originate from a woman aged 25 to 39 who had recovered from COVID-19.

The CDR3 DNA follows: TGCGCCAGTACAGGGTTGGGCACTGAAGCTTTCTTT. Protein sequence: CASTGLGTEAFF. This chain connects TRBV10-1 to TRBJ1-1; a weak D match, TRBD1 (6 bases). In germline, CDR1 is WNHNN, CDR2 SYGVQD (reference sequence). Trimming pared 9 bases from V and 4 bases from J, leaving 12 bases between. The CDR3 spans 12 residues.

The chain is built from TRBV9 and TRBJ2-5; D not resolved. Germline CDR1 and CDR2: SGDLS and YYNGEE. The CDR3 totals 12 residues. The V end lost 1 base, the J end lost 5 bases, and 6 bases lay between the germline ends. CDR3 sequence (DNA): TGTGCCAGCAGCGTATTTGAGGAGACCCAGTACTTC. Translating it yields CASSVFEETQYF.

The chain has TRBV25-1 and TRBJ1-2; D is perhaps TRBD1 (6 bases). There are 13 residues in the CDR3. Looked up from germline, CDR1 is MGHDK and CDR2 is SYGVNS. Between the trimmed V and J ends, which lost 6 bases and 6 bases, there was a span of 14 bases. The DNA for the CDR3 is TGTGCCAGCAGCTTAGCAGGGGAGAATGGCTACACCTTC. It translates to CASSLAGENGYTF.

This chain joins TRBV19 and TRBJ1-5; D perhaps matches TRBD1 (6 bases). This CDR3 is built from 18 residues. Trimming removed 2 bases at V and 0 bases at J, with 17 bases between. Per the germline V gene, CDR1 is LNHDA and CDR2 is SQIVND (reference sequence). This chain's CDR3 is CASSITTGLWGSNQPQHF. CDR3 DNA: TGTGCCAGTAGTATAACTACAGGGCTCTGGGGTAGCAATCAGCCCCAGCATTTT.

This rearrangement joins TRBV11-2 to TRBJ1-2; 10 bases agree with TRBD1. Germline V gene lookup returns CDR1 SGHAT and CDR2 FQNNGV. The CDR3 length is 16 residues. Germline trimming cut 5 bases from V and 2 bases from J; bases unmatched to any gene: 8. The CDR3 is CASSKGTGVFNYGYTF. CDR3 DNA: TGTGCCAGCAGCAAAGGGACAGGGGTGTTCAACTATGGCTACACCTTC.

This chain links TRBV30 with TRBJ1-1; D not resolved. The germline V and J ends were trimmed by 0 bases and 6 bases, with 11 bases remaining between them. This CDR3 region has 13 residues. Germline lookup yields CDR1 GTSNPN and CDR2 SVGIG (reference sequence). The CDR3 DNA follows: TGTGCCTGGAGTGTAAGCAGGCTCTCTGAAGCTTTCTTT. Encoded protein: CAWSVSRLSEAFF.

CDR3: CASSLGGRGTTEAFF. CDR3 DNA: TGCGCCAGCAGCTTGGGGGGCAGGGGGACCACTGAAGCTTTCTTT. This rearrangement joins TRBV5-1 to TRBJ1-1; 7 nucleotides align to TRBD1. V lost 0 bases and J lost 4; bases outside the gene matches: 6. This CDR3 comprises 15 residues. CDR1 and CDR2 from the germline V gene are SGHRS and YFSETQ.

CDR3 sequence (DNA): TGCGCCAGCAGCTTGGGGACAGTCGACCAAGAGACCCAGTACTTC. Amino acids: CASSLGTVDQETQYF. The rearrangement links TRBV5-1 to TRBJ2-5; D perhaps matches TRBD1 (6 bases). There are 15 residues in the CDR3. Germline-derived CDR1 and CDR2 are SGHRS and YFSETQ. The V and J ends lost 0 bases and 0 bases respectively, with 9 bases between them.

The V call is TRBV3-1 (or the pseudogene TRBV3-2), the J call TRBJ2-1; 9 bases agree with TRBD2. The V segment lost 4 bases and the J segment 8 bases; nucleotides outside the gene matches: 9. CDR1 is LGHDT, CDR2 YNNKEL, per germline (reference sequence). The CDR3 spans 15 residues. This CDR3 reads CASSPGTSREDEQFF. The CDR3 DNA sequence: TGTGCCAGCAGCCCCGGGACTAGCAGAGAGGATGAGCAGTTCTTC.

This clone has a single count. This CDR3 is CASIRDRGLNQPQHF. CDR3 nucleotides: TGTGCCAGTATTAGGGACAGGGGGCTTAATCAGCCCCAGCATTTT. The genes are TRBV19 and TRBJ1-5; TRBD1 agrees at 12 bases. From germline, CDR1 is LNHDA and CDR2 SQIVND (reference sequence). CDR3 length: 15 residues. With V trimmed by 7 bases and J by 4 bases, 5 bases remained unmatched.

The rearrangement joins TRBV4-1 to TRBJ2-1; a possible D gene is TRBD2 (6 bases). Germline CDR1 and CDR2: MGHRA and YSYEKL. The V and J ends lost 3 bases and 8 bases respectively, with 14 bases between them. This CDR3 spans 14 amino acids. This chain's CDR3 is CASSHLLALDEQFF. The CDR3 DNA reads as TGCGCCAGCAGCCACCTACTAGCTTTAGATGAGCAGTTCTTC.

V usage is TRBV30 and J usage is TRBJ1-1, with unresolved D. The germline V gene has CDR1 GTSNPN and CDR2 SVGIG (reference sequence). Deletions cut 4 bases from V and 1 base from J, with 10 bases between. This CDR3 is built from 13 residues. The CDR3 region has the DNA TGTGCCTGGAATGGCAGGCGGAACACTGAAGCTTTCTTT. Translation gives CAWNGRRNTEAFF. The full variable domain, in which reference TRBV30 and TRBJ1-1 provide the parts outside the CDR3, is SQTIHQWPATLVQPVGSPLSLECTVEGTSNPNLYWYRQAAGRGLQLLFYSVGIGQISSEVPQNLSASRPQDRQFILSSKKLLLSDSGFYLCAWNGRRNTEAFFGQGTRLTVV.

The J gene is TRBJ2-1, the V gene TRBV5-8, with D possibly being TRBD1 (5 bases). V was clipped by 5 bases and J by 0 bases, with 15 bases between them. The CDR3 is 16 amino acids. Looked up from germline, CDR1 is SGHTS and CDR2 is YDEGEE. This CDR3 reads CASSGQGPSSYNEQFF. CDR3 DNA: TGTGCCAGCAGTGGCCAGGGCCCGAGCTCCTACAATGAGCAGTTCTTC.

The chain combines TRBV28 with TRBJ2-1, with D perhaps TRBD2 (6 bases). Germline V gene lookup returns CDR1 MDHEN and CDR2 SYDVKM. The CDR3 totals 14 residues. The germline V and J ends were trimmed by 2 bases and 4 bases, with 9 bases remaining between them. The CDR3 region is CASSLGGRYNEQFF. CDR3 sequence (DNA): TGTGCCAGCAGTTTAGGAGGGAGATACAATGAGCAGTTCTTC. The full variable domain, in which reference TRBV28 and TRBJ2-1 provide the parts outside the CDR3, is DVKVTQSSRYLVKRTGEKVFLECVQDMDHENMFWYRQDPGLGLRLIYFSYDVKMKEKGDIPEGYSVSREKKERFSLILESASTNQTSMYLCASSLGGRYNEQFFGPGTRLTVL.

This clone has only one observation. The J gene is TRBJ2-2, the V gene TRBV11-2, with 8 positions matching TRBD1. The CDR3 consists of 14 residues. Germline V gene lookup returns CDR1 SGHAT and CDR2 FQNNGV. J was trimmed by 8 bases and V by 5 bases; bases with no gene match: 7. The CDR3 coding sequence is TGTGCCAGCAGCCCGGACAGGGTAACGGGGGAGCTGTTTTTT. Translated: CASSPDRVTGELFF.

This clone has only one observation. The chain carries TRBV2 and TRBJ2-1, with D perhaps TRBD2 (5 bases). V gave up 3 bases and J gave up 4 bases, with 7 bases separating them. Germline V gives CDR1 SNHLY, CDR2 FYNNEI. The CDR3 sequence is 13 residues long. The CDR3 is CASSDGVYNEQFF. In DNA form, the CDR3 reads TGTGCCAGCAGTGACGGGGTGTACAATGAGCAGTTCTTC.

This sequence joins TRBV7-9 and TRBJ2-3, with a tentative D call TRBD1 (6 bases). V lost 6 bases and J 3 bases, leaving 16 bases between the germline ends. CDR1 and CDR2 from the germline V gene are SEHNR and FQNEAQ (reference sequence). This CDR3 region has 15 residues. The CDR3 loop is CASSPFSQGTDTQYF. DNA of the CDR3: TGTGCCAGCAGTCCCTTTTCACAGGGAACAGATACGCAGTATTTT.

CDR3 amino acids: CASNKGDRRTDTQYF. The CDR3 DNA is TGTGCCAGCAACAAGGGGGACAGACGCACAGATACGCAGTATTTT. The rearrangement links TRBV6-5 to TRBJ2-3; 7 nucleotides align to TRBD1. V lost 7 bases and J lost 1; bases outside the gene matches: 8. The CDR3 totals 15 residues. From germline, CDR1 is MNHEY and CDR2 SVGAGI.

This chain links TRBV6-6 with TRBJ2-5; 7 nucleotides line up with TRBD1. V trimming: 8 bases; J trimming: 7 bases; junction bases outside the gene matches: 13. Germline V gene sequence: CDR1 MNHNY, CDR2 SVGAGI (reference sequence). This CDR3 has 14 residues. CDR3 nucleotide sequence: TGTGCCAGCTTATTTGACAGGGTGGCCTGGACCCAGTACTTC. Translated, it gives CASLFDRVAWTQYF.

The V and J genes are TRBV4-3 and TRBJ2-1; 10 nucleotides align to TRBD1. The junction had 4 bases not matched to a gene; V was cut back by 5 bases and J by 3 bases. The CDR3 runs to 15 residues. Germline V gene sequence: CDR1 LGHNA, CDR2 YSLEER. Here the CDR3 reads CASSSGTGVYNEQFF. The CDR3 DNA is TGCGCCAGCAGCTCCGGGACAGGGGTCTACAATGAGCAGTTCTTC.

J is TRBJ1-4 and V is TRBV7-8; no clear D. V was trimmed by 1 base and J by 7 bases, leaving 13 bases between them. Germline V lookup: CDR1 SGHVS, CDR2 FQNEAQ. The CDR3 consists of 15 residues. The CDR3 region has the DNA TGTGCCAGCAGCTTAGGGAGGCTTCTCGGTGAAAAACTGTTTTTT. This encodes CASSLGRLLGEKLFF.

A single count supports this clone. J is TRBJ2-2 and V is TRBV7-2, with TRBD1 matching over 9 bases. J lost 4 bases, V lost 4 bases, and 4 bases had no gene match. The V gene's germline CDR1 is SGHTA and CDR2 FQGNSA. This CDR3 has 15 amino acids. Here the CDR3 reads CASSSGQGITGELFF. Here the CDR3 DNA reads TGTGCCAGCAGCTCCGGACAGGGGATCACCGGGGAGCTGTTTTTT.

This chain joins TRBV9 and TRBJ1-2; 7 nucleotides agree with TRBD1. Per germline, CDR1 SGDLS and CDR2 YYNGEE. The CDR3 runs 15 residues. V trimming: 0 bases; J trimming: 1 base; junction bases outside the gene matches: 3. CDR3 DNA sequence: TGTGCCAGCAGCGTAGAAGGGACAGTTAACTATGGCTACACCTTC. Encoded protein: CASSVEGTVNYGYTF.

The chain employs TRBV29-1 and TRBJ1-2; D not certain. The V and J ends lost 0 bases and 4 bases respectively, with 9 bases between them. Germline V gives CDR1 SQVTM, CDR2 ANQGSEA. The CDR3 contains 13 residues. CDR3 loop: CSVEDQAVYGYTF. The CDR3 nucleotides are TGCAGCGTTGAAGATCAGGCAGTCTATGGCTACACCTTC.

The genes are TRBV28 and TRBJ1-5; possibly TRBD1 for D (6 bases). Germline V lookup: CDR1 MDHEN, CDR2 SYDVKM. Deletions cut 5 bases from V and 4 bases from J, with 12 bases between. This CDR3 has 14 residues. The CDR3 reads CASSQGGGNQPQHF. CDR3 nucleotides: TGTGCCAGCAGTCAAGGGGGGGGTAATCAGCCCCAGCATTTT.

This clone occurred a few times. The rearrangement links TRBV14 to TRBJ1-4, with D possibly TRBD1 on 5 matching bases. The CDR3 runs to 17 residues. V lost 0 bases and J lost 4, with 15 bases in between. CDR1 is SGHDN, CDR2 FVKESK, per germline. The CDR3 loop is CASSQEKGDRVNEKLFF. In DNA, the CDR3 is TGTGCCAGCAGCCAAGAAAAGGGCGACAGAGTTAATGAAAAACTGTTTTTT.

The chain uses TRBV28 and TRBJ1-6, with 7 positions matching TRBD1. Germline CDR1 and CDR2: MDHEN and SYDVKM. V shed 1 base and J 4 bases; nucleotides not matched to a gene: 7. CDR3 length equals 17 residues. For the CDR3, the DNA is TGTGCCAGCAGTTTATCTAGGGGGCTTGGATATAATTCACCCCTCCACTTT. It specifies CASSLSRGLGYNSPLHF.

J is TRBJ1-5 and V is TRBV6-5; 8 bases fit TRBD1. Germline V CDR1 and CDR2: MNHEY, SVGAGI. There are 14 residues in the CDR3. Trimming cost V 5 bases and J 7 bases; bases outside gene matches: 7. CDR3 in amino acids: CASSRGQGRQPQHF. The CDR3 DNA reads TGTGCCAGCAGTCGCGGACAGGGAAGGCAGCCCCAGCATTTT.